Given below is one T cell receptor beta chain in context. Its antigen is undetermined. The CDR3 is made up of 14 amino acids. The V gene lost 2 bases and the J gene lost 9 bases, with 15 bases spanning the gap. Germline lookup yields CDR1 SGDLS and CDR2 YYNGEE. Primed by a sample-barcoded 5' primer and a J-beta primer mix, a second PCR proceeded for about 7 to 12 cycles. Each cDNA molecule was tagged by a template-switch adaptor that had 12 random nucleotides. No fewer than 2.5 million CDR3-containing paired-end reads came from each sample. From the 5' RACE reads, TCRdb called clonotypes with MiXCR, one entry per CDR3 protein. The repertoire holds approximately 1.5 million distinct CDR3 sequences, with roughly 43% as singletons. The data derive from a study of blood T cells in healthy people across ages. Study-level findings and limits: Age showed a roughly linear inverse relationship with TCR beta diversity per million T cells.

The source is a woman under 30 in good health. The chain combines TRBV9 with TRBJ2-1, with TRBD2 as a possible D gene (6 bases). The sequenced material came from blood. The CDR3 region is CASSVVGGWGEQFF. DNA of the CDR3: TGTGCCAGCAGCGTCGTCGGGGGATGGGGTGAGCAGTTCTTC.